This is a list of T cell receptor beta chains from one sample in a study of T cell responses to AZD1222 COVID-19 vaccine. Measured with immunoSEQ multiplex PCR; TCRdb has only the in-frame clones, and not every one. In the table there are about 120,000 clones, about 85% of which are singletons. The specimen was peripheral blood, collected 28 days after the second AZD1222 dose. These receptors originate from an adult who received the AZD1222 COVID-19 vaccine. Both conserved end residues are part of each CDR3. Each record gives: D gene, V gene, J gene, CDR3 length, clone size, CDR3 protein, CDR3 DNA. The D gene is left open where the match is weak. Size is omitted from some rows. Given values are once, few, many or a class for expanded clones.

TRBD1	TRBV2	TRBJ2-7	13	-	CASSGGQGYEQYF	TGTGCCAGCTCAGGGGGACAGGGCTACGAGCAGTACTTC
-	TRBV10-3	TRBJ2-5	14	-	CAIGPRASKETQYF	TGTGCCATCGGACCTCGGGCTAGCAAAGAGACCCAGTACTTC
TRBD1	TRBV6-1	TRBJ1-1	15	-	CASSDRGARNTEAFF	TGTGCCAGCAGTGACAGGGGGGCCAGGAACACTGAAGCTTTCTTT
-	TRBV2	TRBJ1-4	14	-	CASMVSRAGEKLFF	TGTGCCAGCATGGTCAGCAGGGCAGGGGAAAAACTGTTTTTT
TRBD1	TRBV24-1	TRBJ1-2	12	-	CATSGTGYGYTF	TGTGCCACCAGTGGGACAGGCTATGGCTACACCTTC
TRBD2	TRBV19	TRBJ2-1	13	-	CASSRGGYNEQFF	TGTGCCAGTAGCCGCGGGGGCTACAATGAGCAGTTCTTC
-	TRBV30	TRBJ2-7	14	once	CAGAWRGKTYEQYF	TGTGCCGGAGCTTGGAGGGGGAAGACCTACGAGCAGTACTTC
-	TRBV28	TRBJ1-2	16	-	CASSSDTGERFYGYTF	TGTGCCAGCAGTTCGGACACGGGAGAGCGATTCTATGGCTACACCTTC
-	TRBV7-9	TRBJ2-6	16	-	CASSLGRGSGANVLTF	TGTGCCAGCAGCTTAGGAAGGGGATCTGGGGCCAACGTCCTGACTTTC
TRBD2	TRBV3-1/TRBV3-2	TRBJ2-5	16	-	CASSLQGTRGEETQYF	TGTGCCAGCAGTCTCCAAGGGACTAGGGGGGAGGAGACCCAGTACTTC
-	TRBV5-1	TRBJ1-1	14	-	CASSLLRGNTEAFF	TGCGCCAGCAGCCTGTTGAGGGGTAACACTGAAGCTTTCTTT
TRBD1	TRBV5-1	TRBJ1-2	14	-	CASSSTGQTYGYTF	TGCGCCAGCAGCTCGACGGGACAGACCTATGGCTACACCTTC
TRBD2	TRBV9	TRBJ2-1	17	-	CASSVGAGGYSYNEQFF	TGTGCCAGCAGCGTAGGAGCGGGGGGTTACTCCTACAATGAGCAGTTCTTC
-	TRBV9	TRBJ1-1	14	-	CASSVTDGNTEAFF	TGTGCCAGCAGCGTAACGGACGGGAACACTGAAGCTTTCTTT
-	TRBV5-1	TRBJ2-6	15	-	CASSDLIAGANVLTF	TGCGCCAGCAGCGATCTAATTGCTGGGGCCAACGTCCTGACTTTC
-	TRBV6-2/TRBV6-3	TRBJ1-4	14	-	CASSGNRNNEKLFF	TGTGCCAGCAGTGGGAACAGGAACAATGAAAAACTGTTTTTT
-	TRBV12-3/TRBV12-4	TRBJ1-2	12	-	CASSGINYGYTF	TGTGCCAGCAGTGGGATTAACTATGGCTACACCTTC
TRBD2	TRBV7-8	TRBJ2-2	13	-	CASGRAITGELFF	TGTGCCAGCGGGAGGGCGATCACCGGGGAGCTGTTTTTT
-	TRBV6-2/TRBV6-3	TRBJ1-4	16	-	CASSLGGAPTNEKLFF	TGTGCCAGCAGCCTTGGAGGGGCACCAACTAATGAAAAACTGTTTTTT
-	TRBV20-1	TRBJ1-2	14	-	CSASRPRTLGGYTF	TGCAGTGCTAGTAGACCGAGGACACTTGGTGGCTACACCTTC
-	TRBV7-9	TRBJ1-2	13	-	CASSLAQGYGYTF	TGTGCCAGCAGCTTAGCACAGGGTTATGGCTACACCTTC
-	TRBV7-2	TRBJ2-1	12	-	CASSSVFREQFF	TGTGCCAGCAGCTCCGTGTTTAGAGAGCAGTTCTTC
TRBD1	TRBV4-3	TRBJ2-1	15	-	CASSQEGRQGDEQFF	TGCGCCAGCAGCCAAGAGGGGCGGCAGGGGGATGAGCAGTTCTTC
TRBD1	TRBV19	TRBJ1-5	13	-	CASSEDRGQPQHF	TGTGCCAGTAGTGAAGACAGGGGTCAGCCCCAGCATTTT
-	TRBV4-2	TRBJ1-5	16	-	CASSQVDGNSNQPQHF	TGTGCCAGCAGCCAAGTGGACGGTAATAGCAATCAGCCCCAGCATTTT
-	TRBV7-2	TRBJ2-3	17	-	CASSLVVGGARTDTQYF	TGTGCCAGCAGCTTAGTCGTGGGGGGGGCCCGCACAGATACGCAGTATTTT